The T cell receptor (beta chain) under discussion was sequenced for a study of T cells expressing NK-cell markers (dated by TCRdb to 2020 to 2022). About the study as a whole: In sorted CD3+CD56+NKG2C+, CD3+CD56+NKG2C- and CD3+CD56-NKG2C+ T-cell subsets from eight or nine donors, TCR beta-chain repertoires were profiled. Among the eight sequenced donors, seven were HCMV-seropositive and one was HCMV-seronegative. The eight sequenced donors were randomly selected healthy volunteers, three men and five women. Libraries were sequenced as 2 x 150 bp reads on Illumina HiSeq 2000/2500, MiSeq or NextSeq.

Sequenced using an Illumina HiSeq 2000. TCR beta cDNA libraries were made by 5'RACE template switching that added a universal primer site and unique molecular identifiers. cDNA synthesis was primed from the TCR beta constant segment, followed by two successive PCR amplification steps. The study's processing was this. MIGEC handled demultiplexing of the reads and grouping by UMI, while MiTCR was used to assemble and quantify clonotypes. To exclude erroneous sequences, any TCR cDNA sequence not supported by at least two reads was discarded. The tcR package was used for downstream repertoire analysis, and clonotypes were matched between fractions using CDR3 nucleotide sequence together with V segment. VDJmatch was used to annotate antigen specificity against VDJdb, with one amino acid substitution allowed in CDR3. The reads went through TCRdb reprocessing, and each CDR3 protein sequence gets one entry with no DNA. For this entry, the V and J calls and clone size follow TCRdb and not the study's own pipeline. For this sample, the table gives about 170,000 distinct CDR3 sequences. Of the sample, 20% falls within the top ten clones.

Points the paper makes about the study in general: Those dominant clonotypes were again the most abundant among CD3+CD56-NKG2C+ cells in several donors, at about 28.3-60.1%. In several donors, the dominant CD3+CD56+NKG2C+ clonotypes ranked among the top 10 CD8+ clonotypes, making up roughly 1.0-7.0% of CD8+ T cells. Whether the expanded NKG2C-expressing T cell clones were specific for HCMV antigens remained unclear.

Reading from cysteine to phenylalanine, the CDR3 counts 17 amino acids. No DNA sequence is on record. CDR1 and CDR2 are read off the germline V gene (reference sequence) as LGHDT and YNNKEL. Of note for this clonotype: Its antigen is unknown.

HCMV serostatus was determined by detecting HCMV-specific IgG in serum with a commercial ELISA kit. Peripheral blood mononuclear cells were isolated from blood by Ficoll density gradient centrifugation. This clonotype was sampled from a man aged 18-75 years in good health. The rearranged segments are TRBV3-1 and TRBJ1-6; TCRdb picks TRBD1, but there is no DNA to check that call. Input material: blood T cells: a sorted CD56 or NKG2C T cell subset, CD4+ or CD8+ T cells, or bulk PBMC T cells (not recorded which). The CDR3 amino acid sequence is: CASSQEIGTVVDSPLHF.